Presented here are 21 T cell receptor beta chains from one specimen sequenced in a study of shared clonotypes between healthy human individuals. Clones were read by immunoSEQ multiplex PCR, and TCRdb kept only the in-frame ones, dropping some. The sample has hundreds of thousands of clones, more than 70% seen once. Sequenced input: memory CD4+ T cells sorted from blood. The subset was: CD45RA-negative fraction. The receptor set was obtained from a young woman in good health.

The rearrangement links TRBV2 to TRBJ2-5; D not resolved. Germline loops: CDR1 SNHLY, CDR2 FYNNEI. CDR3 length: 15 residues. With 9 bases removed from V and 2 bases from J, the gap between germline ends came to 19 bases. CDR3 nucleotides: TGTGCCAGTACGACCCTGCCGAGCGAACAAGAGACCCAGTACTTC. The encoded protein is CASTTLPSEQETQYF.

This clone was recorded a few times. The rearrangement links TRBV7-9 to TRBJ1-1, with D hard to call. Germline V CDR1 and CDR2: SEHNR, FQNEAQ (reference sequence). This CDR3 is 14 amino acids long. V shed 2 bases and J shed 6 bases, with 13 bases lying between them. As DNA, the CDR3 is TGTGCCAGCAGCTTAAATTATGGGGAGGCTGAAGCTTTCTTT. It encodes CASSLNYGEAEAFF.

This rearrangement joins TRBV5-5 to TRBJ2-3; the D is unclear. The CDR3 consists of 13 residues. The V gene lost 6 bases and the J gene lost 7 bases, with 15 bases spanning the gap. Germline CDR1 reads SGHKS; CDR2 reads YYEKEE (reference sequence). CDR3 nucleotides: TGTGCCAGCAAAACCTACTCTGAGAATACGCAGTATTTT. It specifies CASKTYSENTQYF.

The chain uses TRBV6-1 and TRBJ1-5, with a weak D call TRBD1 (5 bases). V gave up 6 bases and J gave up 2 bases, with 8 bases separating them. Germline V gene sequence: CDR1 MNHNS, CDR2 SASEGT. The CDR3 runs to 13 residues. The CDR3 nucleotides are TGTGCCAGCAGCGGGGACGGCAATCAGCCCCAGCATTTT. Amino acids: CASSGDGNQPQHF.

The chain combines TRBV21-1 with TRBJ1-3. TRBV21-1 is designated a pseudogene. The CDR3 loop spans 19 amino acids. The CDR3 sequence: CASSSCAGPGPLSGNTIYF. The DNA of the CDR3 is TGTGCCAGCAGCAGCTGCGCCGGTCCGGGACCGCTATCTGGAAACACCATATATTTT.

This clone occurred many times. This chain joins TRBV6-1 and TRBJ2-5; possible D gene TRBD1, 6 bases. This CDR3 region has 16 residues. Germline loops: CDR1 MNHNS, CDR2 SASEGT. Trimming took off 6 bases at V and 5 bases at J, with 22 bases between the two ends. The CDR3 nucleotides are TGTGCCAGCAGGGAACGGGGACACTTCGGGATCGAGACCCAGTACTTC. It specifies CASRERGHFGIETQYF.

This clone was counted a few times. The sample contains more than one DNA sequence encoding this CDR3. The chain employs TRBV11-2 and TRBJ2-5; D could derive from TRBD1 or TRBD2 (5 bases each). In germline, CDR1 is SGHAT, CDR2 FQNNGV. The CDR3 loop spans 13 amino acids. V lost 5 bases, J lost 3 bases, and 10 bases lay in between. DNA of the CDR3: TGTGCCAGCAGCCGGGACGGGAAAGAGACCCAGTACTTC. Residues: CASSRDGKETQYF.

The V gene is TRBV12-5, the J gene TRBJ1-1; no firm D call. Germline loops: CDR1 LGHNT, CDR2 FRNRAP. V dropped 5 bases and J dropped 1 base, with 11 bases sitting between them. The CDR3 consists of 14 residues. The CDR3 region has the DNA TGTGCTAGTGGTCCACACCCAGGGAACACTGAAGCTTTCTTT. Amino acids: CASGPHPGNTEAFF.

The chain joins TRBV7-7 to TRBJ2-1, with a weak D call TRBD2 (6 bases). Germline V gene lookup returns CDR1 SSHAT and CDR2 FNYEAQ (reference sequence). The CDR3 runs 13 residues. V was cut by 4 bases and J by 9 bases, with 13 bases left in between. In DNA, the CDR3 is TGTGCCAGCAGCTCTAATGTGGGGGGTGAGCAGTTCTTC. Protein product: CASSSNVGGEQFF. Full variable domain (missing parts from reference TRBV7-7 and TRBJ2-1): GAGVSQSPRYKVTKRGQDVTLRCDPISSHATLYWYQQALGQGPEFLTYFNYEAQPDKSGLPSDRFSAERPEGSISTLTIQRTEQRDSAMYRCASSSNVGGEQFFGPGTRLTVL.

This sequence joins TRBV19 and TRBJ1-1; D might be TRBD1 (5 bases). The CDR3 extends over 13 amino acids. V lost 5 bases and J 0 bases, leaving 7 bases between the germline ends. CDR1 is LNHDA and CDR2 is SQIVND in the germline V gene (reference sequence). Written as DNA, the CDR3 is TGTGCCAGTAGTGACAGACTGAACACTGAAGCTTTCTTT. Its protein is CASSDRLNTEAFF.

V gene TRBV10-2 combines with J gene TRBJ1-5, with D possibly being TRBD1 (6 bases). Trimming took off 5 bases at V and 9 bases at J, with 29 bases between the two ends. The germline V gene encodes CDR1 WSHSY and CDR2 SAAADI. The CDR3 consists of 18 residues. Written as DNA, the CDR3 is TGCGCCAGCAGTCCTCTTACCATGGGGGGCAGCGGGCTAGGGCCCCAGCATTTT. Encoded protein: CASSPLTMGGSGLGPQHF.

The genes are TRBV7-9 and TRBJ2-1, with 8 bases identical to TRBD1. Germline V gene sequence: CDR1 SEHNR, CDR2 FQNEAQ (reference sequence). This CDR3 comprises 14 residues. With 3 bases clipped from V and 9 bases from J, the junction kept 7 bases outside the gene matches. CDR3 bases: TGTGCCAGCAGCTTCGGCAGGGGGCTAGGTGAGCAGTTCTTC. Residues: CASSFGRGLGEQFF.

This clone has a count of ten or more. The V gene is TRBV6-5, the J gene TRBJ1-1; no firm D call. The CDR3 sequence is 14 residues long. Germline values: CDR1 MNHEY, CDR2 SVGAGI. V dropped 5 bases and J dropped 4 bases, with 14 bases sitting between them. The CDR3 coding sequence is TGTGCCAGCAGTGAAGGTCAGGAGTCCACTGAAGCTTTCTTT. Its translation: CASSEGQESTEAFF.

Notes on this clone: A much larger clonotype is one base distant, so this may be a read error. Additional DNA sequences in this sample encode the identical CDR3. The chain joins TRBV7-2 to TRBJ1-1; D not certain. Germline V gene sequence: CDR1 SGHTA, CDR2 FQGNSA. V lost 5 bases and J lost 3, with 10 bases in between. The CDR3 has 13 amino acids. The CDR3 loop reads CASSPQRDTEAFF. Here the CDR3 DNA reads TGTGCCAGCAGCCCTCAGAGGGACACTGAAGCTTTCTTT. Complete variable domain (other parts from reference TRBV7-2 and TRBJ1-1): GAGVSQSPSNKVTEKGKDVELRCDPISGHTALYWYRQSLGQGLEFLIYFQGNSAPDKSGLPSDRFSAERTGGSVSTLTIQRTQQEDSAVYLCASSPQRDTEAFFGQGTRLTVV.

This chain joins TRBV6-5 and TRBJ2-1; a weak D match, TRBD1 (6 bases). There are 14 residues in the CDR3. Trimming removed 5 bases from V and 4 bases from J, with 12 bases in between. Germline assignment: CDR1 MNHEY and CDR2 SVGAGI. The CDR3: CASSDRDTYNEQFF. The CDR3 coding sequence is TGTGCCAGCAGTGACCGGGACACTTACAATGAGCAGTTCTTC.

This clone was seen just once. The chain recombines TRBV7-2 with TRBJ2-5; D possibly corresponds to TRBD1 (6 bases). Trimming removed 5 bases from V and 11 bases from J, with 15 bases in between. Germline V CDR1 and CDR2: SGHTA, FQGNSA. The CDR3 is 12 residues long. The CDR3 DNA is TGTGCCAGCAGCAGGACAGTCGTAGGGCAGTACTTC. It translates to CASSRTVVGQYF.

The CDR3 region has the DNA TGTGCCAGCACCGCAGGGGTTGGGCAGCCCCAGCATTTT. It specifies CASTAGVGQPQHF. The V call is TRBV6-5, the J call TRBJ1-5, with TRBD1 as a possible D gene (6 bases). The V gene's germline CDR1 is MNHEY and CDR2 SVGAGI. The CDR3 totals 13 residues. Trimming shortened V by 7 bases and J by 7 bases, and 14 bases separated the two germline ends.

V gene TRBV6-6 combines with J gene TRBJ2-5, with D perhaps being TRBD1 or TRBD2 (5 bases each). Germline assignment: CDR1 MNHNY and CDR2 SVGAGI (reference sequence). Trimming removed 8 bases at V and 2 bases at J, with 9 bases between. This CDR3 has 12 amino acids. Written as DNA, the CDR3 is TGTGCCAGCCGCAGGGAGCAAGAGACCCAGTACTTC. It codes for CASRREQETQYF.

The chain is built from TRBV10-1 and TRBJ2-1; the match to TRBD2 covers 8 bases. The CDR3 has 13 residues. Germline loops: CDR1 WNHNN, CDR2 SYGVQD (reference sequence). V gave up 5 bases and J gave up 9 bases; unmatched junction bases: 6. The CDR3 spells CASSPGLATEQFF. Here the CDR3 DNA reads TGCGCCAGCAGTCCCGGACTAGCTACTGAGCAGTTCTTC.

The chain recombines TRBV27 with TRBJ1-2; TRBD1 is a possible D gene (5 bases). V was trimmed by 6 bases and J by 4 bases, leaving 18 bases between them. Looked up from germline, CDR1 is MNHEY and CDR2 is SMNVEV (reference sequence). The CDR3 has 15 amino acids. The CDR3: CASRPTGATPYGYTF. The CDR3 nucleotides are TGTGCCAGCAGACCAACCGGGGCGACCCCCTATGGCTACACCTTC.

This chain links TRBV5-1 with TRBJ1-1; possibly TRBD1 for D (6 bases). Germline CDR1 is SGHRS and CDR2 is YFSETQ. The CDR3 extends over 14 amino acids. Deletions cut 5 bases from V and 1 base from J, with 12 bases between. The CDR3 protein is CASRETGRNTEAFF. CDR3 DNA sequence: TGCGCCAGCAGAGAGACAGGCCGGAACACTGAAGCTTTCTTT.